This T cell receptor beta chain appears in the sequencing data of a study of cytomegalovirus exposure and HLA in healthy donors. About the research overall: Both the roughly 120 validation repertoires and the roughly 620 first-cohort repertoires used the same platform, as reported by a later analysis. Study findings and constraints: Altogether, 170 or so TCR beta chains were recorded as cytomegalovirus-associated. Despite most TCR sequences being rare, some public TCRs occurred in many donors.

The CDR3 totals 13 residues. The ends lost 6 bases at V and 7 bases at J; junction bases unmatched: 6. Germline CDR1 and CDR2: SNHLY and FYNNEI. Profiled with immunoSEQ multiplex PCR; TCRdb holds only in-frame clones, not every one. The repertoire holds roughly 130,000 clones, roughly nine tenths seen once, with approximately 3% in the top ten. These donors were members of the approximately 110-subject validation cohort, a group separate from the roughly 670-subject first cohort. With respect to this clone: Its antigen is still unknown.

This chain joins TRBV2 and TRBJ2-7; 10 positions agree with TRBD1. The sample consisted of PBMCs. This clonotype was obtained from a young man in good health and CMV-seronegative. The CDR3 sequence: CASRGTGAGEQYF. The CDR3 bases are TGTGCCAGCAGGGGGACAGGGGCTGGGGAGCAGTACTTC. Filled out from reference TRBV2 and TRBJ2-7, the complete variable domain reads EPEVTQTPSHQVTQMGQEVILRCVPISNHLYFYWYRQILGQKVEFLVSFYNNEISEKSEIFDDQFSVERPDGSNFTLKIRSTKLEDSAMYFCASRGTGAGEQYFGPGTRLTVT.